The 29 T cell receptor beta chains below come from one sample, sequenced in a study of cytomegalovirus exposure and HLA in healthy donors. The PCR used 60 Vbeta and 13 Jbeta primers. The repertoire was sequenced with immunoSEQ multiplex PCR; TCRdb's copy has only in-frame clones and lacks some. The sample holds around 130,000 clones. The sequenced material came from PBMCs. The receptors stem from a woman aged 40 to 50 in good health and CMV-seronegative.

This chain uses TRBV5-1 with TRBJ2-5; no clear D gene. Between the trimmed V and J ends, which lost 0 bases and 1 base, there was a span of 7 bases. The CDR3 has 14 residues. The V gene's germline CDR1 is SGHRS and CDR2 YFSETQ. The DNA of the CDR3 is TGCGCCAGCAGCTTGGATGGGCTCCAAGAGACCCAGTACTTC. Residues: CASSLDGLQETQYF. The full variable domain, in which reference TRBV5-1 and TRBJ2-5 provide the parts outside the CDR3, is KAGVTQTPRYLIKTRGQQVTLSCSPISGHRSVSWYQQTPGQGLQFLFEYFSETQRNKGNFPGRFSGRQFSNSRSEMNVSTLELGDSALYLCASSLDGLQETQYFGPGTRLLVL.

The genes are TRBV30 and TRBJ2-6; 9 bases are shared with TRBD1. The CDR3 spans 23 residues. Trimming took 3 bases from V and 1 from J; bases not matched to a gene: 25. Germline CDR1 reads GTSNPN; CDR2 reads SVGIG (reference sequence). The CDR3 DNA sequence: TGTGCCTGGAGCTACCACATTGTGCAGACGCCCGGGACAGGGATTTCTGGGGCCAACGTCCTGACTTTC. The encoded protein is CAWSYHIVQTPGTGISGANVLTF. Together with reference TRBV30 and TRBJ2-6, the CDR3 gives the full variable domain: SQTIHQWPATLVQPVGSPLSLECTVEGTSNPNLYWYRQAAGRGLQLLFYSVGIGQISSEVPQNLSASRPQDRQFILSSKKLLLSDSGFYLCAWSYHIVQTPGTGISGANVLTFGAGSRLTVL.

V is TRBV2 and J is TRBJ1-5; 9 bases line up with TRBD1. Unmatched junction bases numbered 8, after V lost 6 bases and J lost 2 bases. There are 16 residues in the CDR3. Germline V gene data show CDR1 as SNHLY and CDR2 as FYNNEI. Here the CDR3 DNA reads TGTGCCAGCAGGATGACAGGGGGTAAGGGCAATCAGCCCCAGCATTTT. Protein product: CASRMTGGKGNQPQHF.

The chain's CDR3 is CASAKSGTPESNEQFF. The CDR3 DNA follows: TGTGCCAGCGCAAAGAGTGGGACTCCCGAAAGCAATGAGCAGTTCTTC. This rearrangement joins TRBV5-4 to TRBJ2-1; D might be TRBD2 (6 bases). In germline, CDR1 is SGHNT, CDR2 YYREEE (reference sequence). V shed 7 bases and J shed 6 bases, with 23 bases lying between them. CDR3 length: 16 residues.

This chain links TRBV15 with TRBJ1-6, with a tentative D call TRBD1 (5 bases). This CDR3 is 16 amino acids long. The V end was cut by 3 bases, the J end by 8 bases, with 17 bases between. Germline values: CDR1 LNHNV, CDR2 YYDKDF (reference sequence). DNA of the CDR3: TGTGCCACCAGCAGTGGGGCGGCTGTGGGTCATTCACCCCTCCACTTT. The encoded protein is CATSSGAAVGHSPLHF.

The chain carries TRBV9 and TRBJ1-4; 7 bases fit TRBD1. Losses at the gene ends were 3 bases for V and 5 bases for J; bases not matched to a gene: 7. The CDR3 covers 15 residues. Germline V gene lookup returns CDR1 SGDLS and CDR2 YYNGEE. The CDR3, as DNA: TGTGCCAGCAGCGGCGCGGGACAGATAAATGAAAAACTGTTTTTT. Translated: CASSGAGQINEKLFF.

The chain is built from TRBV6-5 and TRBJ2-7; D possibly corresponds to TRBD1 (6 bases). The V and J ends lost 4 bases and 4 bases respectively, with 17 bases between them. The CDR3 has 15 amino acids. The germline CDR1 and CDR2 sequences are MNHEY and SVGAGI. CDR3: CASSLLTGQGYEQYF. The CDR3 DNA follows: TGTGCCAGCAGTTTGCTCACGGGACAAGGGTACGAGCAGTACTTC.

Comments on this clone: The junction and the germline gene differ at one end; a read error may be behind it. The chain carries TRBV7-2 and TRBJ2-3; D is uncertain. Germline V gene lookup returns CDR1 SGHTA and CDR2 FQGNSA. This CDR3 has 13 amino acids. CDR3 sequence reads: CASSLGSADTQYF. CDR3 sequence (DNA): TGTGCCAGCAGTTTAGGGTCAGCAGATACGCAGTATTTT.

With respect to this clone: Sequence at one end of the junction differs from germline and may be a read error. V and J are TRBV7-7 and TRBJ2-2; perhaps TRBD1 as D (6 bases). Germline V CDR1 and CDR2: SSHAT, FNYEAQ (reference sequence). CDR3 length equals 15 residues. DNA for the CDR3: TGTGCTAGCAGCTTAGCAGGGGTGAACACCGGGGAGCTGTTTTTT. Residues: CASSLAGVNTGELFF.

The V and J genes are TRBV15 and TRBJ2-3, with TRBD2 identical over 8 bases. The CDR3 is 16 residues long. The V gene end was trimmed by 4 bases and the J gene end by 2 bases; junction bases not matched to a gene: 8. The germline V gene encodes CDR1 LNHNV and CDR2 YYDKDF (reference sequence). The DNA of the CDR3 is TGTGCCACCAGCAAATTTCGGGGGGGCCTCACAGATACGCAGTATTTT. Its protein is CATSKFRGGLTDTQYF.

The chain employs TRBV19 and TRBJ1-2; 7 nucleotides match TRBD1. V lost 5 bases and J lost 2; bases outside the gene matches: 5. This CDR3 spans 14 amino acids. In germline, CDR1 is LNHDA, CDR2 SQIVND (reference sequence). The CDR3 is CASSEYRGNYGYTF. The DNA of the CDR3 is TGTGCCAGTAGTGAATACAGGGGCAACTATGGCTACACCTTC.

The genes are TRBV4-3 and TRBJ2-1; D may be TRBD2 (5 bases). V gave up 3 bases and J gave up 3 bases, with 18 bases separating them. Germline V gene sequence: CDR1 LGHNA, CDR2 YSLEER. CDR3 length: 17 residues. CDR3 DNA sequence: TGCGCCAGCAGCCAGGAGGCGGTTCCTTCCTTCTACAATGAGCAGTTCTTC. Amino acid sequence: CASSQEAVPSFYNEQFF.

The chain has TRBV28 and TRBJ2-1; TRBD2 aligns across 7 bases. With V trimmed by 7 bases and J by 9 bases, 6 bases remained unmatched. The CDR3 loop spans 12 amino acids. Per germline, CDR1 MDHEN and CDR2 SYDVKM. This CDR3 is CASTGLVSEQFF. In DNA form, the CDR3 reads TGTGCCAGCACCGGACTAGTCTCTGAGCAGTTCTTC. The full variable domain, in which reference TRBV28 and TRBJ2-1 provide the parts outside the CDR3, is DVKVTQSSRYLVKRTGEKVFLECVQDMDHENMFWYRQDPGLGLRLIYFSYDVKMKEKGDIPEGYSVSREKKERFSLILESASTNQTSMYLCASTGLVSEQFFGPGTRLTVL.

The chain is built from TRBV13 and TRBJ2-7; 13 bases match TRBD2. CDR1 and CDR2 from the germline V gene are PRHDT and FYEKMQ (reference sequence). The ends lost 4 bases at V and 3 bases at J; junction bases unmatched: 6. CDR3 size: 16 residues. CDR3 amino acids: CASSSGLAGALYEQYV. The CDR3 DNA sequence: TGTGCCAGCAGCTCTGGACTAGCGGGGGCCCTCTACGAGCAGTACGTC.

The CDR3 spells CASSVAEIPRNTIYF. The DNA of the CDR3 is TGTGCCAGCAGCGTAGCTGAGATCCCTAGAAACACCATATATTTT. The V call is TRBV9, the J call TRBJ1-3; no definite D call. CDR1 and CDR2 (germline): SGDLS, YYNGEE. Trimming took off 0 bases at V and 5 bases at J, with 12 bases between the two ends. The CDR3 runs 15 residues.

The V call is TRBV5-1, the J call TRBJ2-1; a possible D gene is TRBD1 (7 bases). The CDR3 has 15 amino acids. Trimming removed 0 bases from V and 6 bases from J, with 13 bases in between. The germline CDR1 and CDR2 sequences are SGHRS and YFSETQ. This CDR3 is CASSLDRGAGNEQFF. The CDR3 region has the DNA TGCGCCAGCAGCTTGGACAGGGGAGCGGGCAATGAGCAGTTCTTC.

The chain recombines TRBV10-2 with TRBJ2-1, with 10 nucleotides matching TRBD2. CDR1 is WSHSY and CDR2 is SAAADI in the germline V gene. V dropped 5 bases and J dropped 3; count of bases not matched to a gene: 7. The CDR3 is made up of 16 amino acids. CDR3 bases: TGCGCCAGCAGTCCCCTAGCGGGGGAGAACTACAATGAGCAGTTCTTC. As protein: CASSPLAGENYNEQFF.

This chain joins TRBV4-1 and TRBJ2-2, with 7 bases lining up with TRBD2. With 2 bases clipped from V and 1 base from J, the junction kept 7 bases outside the gene matches. This CDR3 is built from 17 residues. Germline V CDR1 and CDR2: MGHRA, YSYEKL. This CDR3 is CASSQRMTSLNTGELFF. The CDR3 bases are TGCGCCAGCAGCCAACGCATGACTAGCCTGAACACCGGGGAGCTGTTTTTT.

The chain joins TRBV6-4 to TRBJ2-1; perhaps TRBD2 as D (6 bases). The ends were cut back, 2 bases at V and 0 bases at J, with 8 bases in the middle. The CDR3 sequence is 15 residues long. The germline V gene has CDR1 MRHNA and CDR2 SNTAGT. The CDR3 loop is CASSDDGSSYNEQFF. CDR3 bases: TGTGCCAGCAGTGACGACGGGAGCTCCTACAATGAGCAGTTCTTC.

This chain joins TRBV2 and TRBJ1-4, with 7 bases matching TRBD1. CDR3 length: 12 amino acids. Germline assignment: CDR1 SNHLY and CDR2 FYNNEI. After removal of 9 bases from V and 8 bases from J, the junction contained 6 bases not matched to a gene. CDR3 nucleotide sequence: TGTGCCAGTGGGACAGTTGAGGAAAAACTGTTTTTT. Translated, it gives CASGTVEEKLFF.

The chain has TRBV5-4 and TRBJ2-6; 10 nucleotides agree with TRBD1. This CDR3 has 15 amino acids. Germline trimming cut 5 bases from V and 8 bases from J; bases unmatched to any gene: 7. In germline, CDR1 is SGHNT, CDR2 YYREEE (reference sequence). CDR3 loop: CASRGPGQGTNVLTF. CDR3 DNA sequence: TGTGCCAGCAGGGGGCCGGGACAGGGGACCAACGTCCTGACTTTC.

This chain links TRBV4-2 with TRBJ1-6; D is perhaps TRBD1 (6 bases). Germline assignment: CDR1 LGHNA and CDR2 YNFKEQ. The V gene lost 0 bases and the J gene lost 2 bases, with 8 bases spanning the gap. The CDR3 is 16 amino acids. The DNA for the CDR3 is TGTGCCAGCAGCCAAGACGGGGACACCTATAATTCACCCCTCCACTTT. Its translation: CASSQDGDTYNSPLHF.

The genes are TRBV19 and TRBJ1-5; D is ambiguous. The germline V gene encodes CDR1 LNHDA and CDR2 SQIVND (reference sequence). The ends were cut back, 3 bases at V and 10 bases at J, with 13 bases in the middle. This CDR3 is 13 amino acids long. CDR3 loop: CASSILSEGPQHF. The CDR3 DNA is TGTGCCAGTAGTATTCTGTCCGAGGGCCCCCAGCATTTT.

The V call is TRBV15, the J call TRBJ1-2; D remains ambiguous. Trimming removed 0 bases from V and 8 bases from J, with 13 bases in between. The CDR3 contains 14 residues. Germline assignment: CDR1 LNHNV and CDR2 YYDKDF (reference sequence). The CDR3 nucleotides are TGTGCCACCAGCAGAGATCGAGGGAGCTGGGGCTACACCTTC. Translating gives CATSRDRGSWGYTF. Variable domain in full (rest from reference TRBV15 and TRBJ1-2): DAMVIQNPRYQVTQFGKPVTLSCSQTLNHNVMYWYQQKSSQAPKLLFHYYDKDFNNEADTPDNFQSRRPNTSFCFLDIRSPGLGDTAMYLCATSRDRGSWGYTFGSGTRLTVV.

The chain combines TRBV7-2 with TRBJ2-1; the D gene is possibly TRBD2 (5 bases). The CDR3 is made up of 15 amino acids. Germline V gene sequence: CDR1 SGHTA, CDR2 FQGNSA. V shed 8 bases and J shed 4 bases, with 18 bases lying between them. CDR3 region: CASFSPGLGYNEQFF. The CDR3 DNA sequence: TGTGCCAGCTTCAGCCCGGGGTTGGGATACAATGAGCAGTTCTTC.

The chain employs TRBV27 and TRBJ1-1, with TRBD1 identical over 8 bases. Germline CDR1 and CDR2: MNHEY and SMNVEV (reference sequence). CDR3 length equals 14 residues. The junction had 7 bases not matched to a gene; V was cut back by 6 bases and J by 4 bases. The DNA of the CDR3 is TGTGCCAGCAGAGGATTGGACAGGGCCACTGAAGCTTTCTTT. This translates into CASRGLDRATEAFF.

The CDR3 DNA reads TGTGCCAGCAGCTTGGGTAGCGGGGGGTCCTACGAGCAGTACTTC. It encodes CASSLGSGGSYEQYF. The chain recombines TRBV11-2 with TRBJ2-7, with 10 nucleotides matching TRBD2. The CDR3 consists of 15 residues. After removal of 3 bases from V and 1 base from J, the junction contained 3 bases not matched to a gene. Germline V CDR1 and CDR2: SGHAT, FQNNGV.

This chain uses TRBV19 with TRBJ1-1, with D perhaps TRBD1 (6 bases). Germline V gives CDR1 LNHDA, CDR2 SQIVND (reference sequence). The CDR3 runs 15 residues. The ends were cut back, 3 bases at V and 5 bases at J, with 16 bases in the middle. CDR3 sequence reads: CASSMMPGVRTEAFF. Written as DNA, the CDR3 is TGTGCCAGTAGTATGATGCCAGGGGTAAGGACTGAAGCTTTCTTT.

The chain carries TRBV7-9 and TRBJ2-1; 13 nucleotides align to TRBD2. The CDR3 loop spans 15 amino acids. Germline V gene data show CDR1 as SEHNR and CDR2 as FQNEAQ (reference sequence). V dropped 4 bases and J dropped 7; count of bases not matched to a gene: 4. This CDR3 reads CASSSGLAGVNEQFF. The CDR3 bases are TGTGCCAGCAGCTCCGGACTAGCGGGGGTAAATGAGCAGTTCTTC.